The source of this T cell receptor beta chain is a study of T cells in localized non-small cell lung cancer. As to this clone: Its matching antigen is unknown.

The assay was immunoSEQ multiplex PCR, and TCRdb's table has in-frame clones only and misses some. The sample includes 30,000 or so clones, approximately 90% of them seen just once. Germline CDR1 reads SGHRS; CDR2 reads YFSETQ. The CDR3 spans 12 residues. V gave up 1 base and J gave up 2 bases, with 3 bases separating them. Study findings and constraints: Heterogeneity is still possible, as just one tumor region was sequenced. Appearances in adjacent lung were noted for a median approximately 61 of the top 100 tumor clones. Among the tissues sampled, uninvolved adjacent lung had the highest T cell clonality, above tumor.

The TCR was taken from a female donor of 60 years or more with stage I lung adenocarcinoma. The specimen was peripheral blood, collected before any cancer treatment. The chain couples TRBV5-1 to TRBJ2-5; no clear D gene. The CDR3 DNA reads TGCGCCAGCAGCTTGCAACAAGAGACCCAGTACTTC. Encoded protein: CASSLQQETQYF. Based on the CDR3 plus reference TRBV5-1 and TRBJ2-5, the full variable domain is KAGVTQTPRYLIKTRGQQVTLSCSPISGHRSVSWYQQTPGQGLQFLFEYFSETQRNKGNFPGRFSGRQFSNSRSEMNVSTLELGDSALYLCASSLQQETQYFGPGTRLLVL.